This T cell receptor beta chain was identified in a study of cytomegalovirus exposure and HLA in healthy donors. Overall study findings and caveats: The study reported that TCR beta sequences accurately predicted HLA-A and HLA-B alleles in most subjects.

In regard to this clone: Its cognate antigen is unknown.

Germline CDR1 and CDR2: LNHDA and SQIVND (reference sequence). The CDR3 totals 12 residues. Trimming took 4 bases from V and 5 from J, leaving 6 bases between them. PCR used 60 Vbeta primers and 13 Jbeta primers. The assay was immunoSEQ multiplex PCR, and TCRdb's table has in-frame clones only and misses some. The sample includes 150,000 to 190,000 clones, 85% of them seen just once. Specimen: PBMCs. The TCR originated in a woman between 18 and 29 years old in good health and CMV-seronegative. The chain has TRBV19 and TRBJ1-5, with D hard to call. The CDR3 region is CASSTLDQPQHF. CDR3 nucleotides: TGTGCCAGTAGTACCCTCGATCAGCCCCAGCATTTT.